Listed below are T cell receptor beta chains from one sample, sequenced in a study of blood T cell repertoires in COVID-19. The assay was immunoSEQ multiplex PCR, and TCRdb's table has in-frame clones only and misses some. Found here are about 250,000 clones, about 91% of them singletons; the top ten hold just under 6.5%. Sequenced sample: peripheral blood. Every receptor here comes from a woman under 40 with COVID-19, enrolled during active disease. CDR3s include the opening cysteine and the closing phenylalanine or tryptophan.

17,TRBJ2-2,TRBV10-3,CAISESLELARTGELFF
14,TRBJ2-2,TRBV27,CASSTRGRTGELFF
21,TRBJ2-1,TRBV4-1,CASSQDRAGATVTSSYNEQFF
14,TRBJ2-7,TRBV7-2,CASSPGQTTYEQYF
15,TRBJ1-2,TRBV4-2,CASSQDLREGYGYTF
15,TRBJ1-1,TRBV19,CASSIGGDWDTEAFF
16,TRBJ2-1,TRBV7-8,CASSSSGQGPLDEQFF
15,TRBJ2-7,TRBV6-5,CASTAGTGVPYEQYF
19,TRBJ2-1,TRBV19,CASSTRVLLAGGNYNEQFF
15,TRBJ1-5,TRBV28,CASSPGQGASQPQHF
17,TRBJ2-7,TRBV19,CASPPRAGPLYYYEQYF
13,TRBJ2-1,TRBV27,CASSYSRYNEQFF
16,TRBJ2-7,TRBV5-4,CASSDFRGLTMREQYF
14,TRBJ2-1,TRBV6-4,CASSDLEGSDEQFF
15,TRBJ1-2,TRBV6-6,CASRARGTANYGYTF
18,TRBJ2-3,TRBV4-3,CASSQDREGGSDTDTQYF
13,TRBJ2-7,TRBV24-1,CATSDWAGGEQYF
14,TRBJ2-1,TRBV6-5,CASPTGGQGNEQFF
13,TRBJ2-2,TRBV7-9,CASSLTSTGELFF
15,TRBJ2-4,TRBV7-9,CASSLEPNTGNIQYF
14,TRBJ1-6,TRBV6-5,CASSRDGGNSPLHF
16,TRBJ2-2,TRBV10-2,CASSDLHETNTGELFF
15,TRBJ2-2,TRBV28,CASSLGTRDTGELFF
14,TRBJ2-3,TRBV7-9,CASSLQTRADTQYF